This T cell receptor beta chain was sequenced for a study of T cell repertoires in cytomegalovirus infection. Study-wide context: Public TCR beta signatures were indicative of both CMV infection and a matching HLA type. Study conclusions and caveats: Ex vivo, HLA-C-restricted CMV-specific TCR beta clonotypes prevailed over the rest of the response.

As for this clonotype: Its antigen is not known.

TCRdb reprocessed the reads via MiXCR and lists one record per CDR3 protein. The sample records hundreds of thousands of distinct CDR3 sequences, about a third being singletons. The V end lost 7 bases, the J end lost 4 bases, and 8 bases lay between the germline ends. The V gene's germline CDR1 is LGHNT and CDR2 FRNRAP. The CDR3 covers 12 residues. The input for sequencing was cultured CD8+ T cells from PBMCs, taken from culture after CMV antigen stimulation. The receptor's source is a human donor in good health (CMV status not recorded). Some clones in this sample may be carry-over from other donors' samples. The chain links TRBV12-5 to TRBJ2-1; D is uncertain. The CDR3: CASAPFYNEQFF. The DNA of the CDR3 is TGTGCTAGTGCCCCCTTTTACAATGAGCAGTTCTTC.